The subject of this entry is one T cell receptor (beta chain). Its antigen is undetermined. This record comes from a study of T cell responses to AZD1222 COVID-19 vaccine. Study-wide points: Within unmutated variant regions lay the reported targets of nearly half of spike-specific TCRs. Repertoires were collected only later (after the peak T cell response had occurred). Two AZD1222 doses significantly raised spike-specific TCR breadth and depth over controls. White British ancestry dominated among donors, who included more females, and clonal diversity was possibly underestimated.

The V gene lost 3 bases and the J gene lost 0 bases, with 12 bases spanning the gap. Germline V gives CDR1 SGHNT, CDR2 YYREEE (reference sequence). CDR3 length: 16 residues. Assay used: immunoSEQ multiplex PCR; TCRdb lists only in-frame clones, some missing. The table lists around 110,000 clones, roughly 85% of them singletons, with around 5% in the top ten. Sequences were derived from peripheral blood, sampled 28 days after the second AZD1222 dose. This TCR came from an adult who received the AZD1222 COVID-19 vaccine. The chain joins TRBV5-4 to TRBJ1-4; no clear D. CDR3 nucleotides: TGTGCCAGCAGCTCGTCCCCTCAAGCAACTAATGAAAAACTGTTTTTT. Its protein product is CASSSSPQATNEKLFF.